This TCR beta chain stems from a study of blood T cells in healthy people across ages (dated by TCRdb to the mid-2010s). Study-wide context: In model experiments, template switching captured about one uniquely barcoded TCR beta cDNA molecule for every two T cells. The study measured age-related changes in TCR beta repertoire diversity using deep sequencing normalized with unique cDNA molecular identifiers. For two donors (one aged 18 to 30 and one aged 80 or older), the study analyzed two additional independent replicas of 1 million unique cDNA reads from the same blood draw. Four age groups were formed from the donors: young (average about 16 years), middle-aged (just under 40), aged (around 68) and long-lived (less than 85).

The library was generated by 5' RACE. Sequencing used an Illumina HiSeq 2500. A second roughly 6 to 11 cycle PCR used a sample-barcoded 5' primer and a J-beta primer mix. Each TCR beta cDNA molecule received a unique molecular identifier from a template-switch 5' adaptor carrying 12 random nucleotides. Each sample yielded at least 2.5 million CDR3-containing paired-end reads. First-strand cDNA synthesis was performed from all RNA using the Mint cDNA synthesis kit, with priming by a TRBC-specific oligonucleotide. Following uracil-DNA glycosylase treatment, a first 18-cycle PCR with universal primers M1SS and BC2_uni_R was performed on all cDNA. The paper's data handling went like this. Normalization of each sample was performed by random selection of 1 million high-quality reads, each carrying a distinct molecular identifier. Reads sharing molecular identifiers were discarded rather than binned into consensus sequences. MiTCR, set to a Q25 quality threshold and the strictest error-elimination algorithm, was used for CDR3 identification, clonotype clustering and error correction. Lower-bound total TCR beta diversity was estimated with a nonparametric unseen species model using Euler transformation. In TCRdb, the public reads were trimmed at Q25 with fastp and aligned with MiXCR, with productive beta chains retained. Entries that share a CDR3 protein sequence are merged under the most common genes and DNA. These V and J calls derive from TCRdb rather than the authors' analysis. The table for this sample lists 800,000 to 950,000 distinct CDR3 sequences; 25% to 30% of them were counted only once. Roughly 10% of the sample comes from the top ten.

As encoded in the germline V gene (reference sequence), CDR1 is DFQATT while CDR2 is SNEGSKA. The CDR3 runs 12 residues from the cysteine to the phenylalanine. The kept DNA is CDR3 alone, 36 bases in frame from the first base. On the study overall, not on this receptor specifically: Observed TCR beta diversity correlated strongly with the percentage of naive T cells measured by flow cytometry. The long-lived group showed more naive CD4+ T cells, fewer expanded clones and increased TCR diversity than the aged group, suggesting age selection. The CMV infection status of donors was not known, potentially confounding age-related changes in expanded clonotypes. Estimates of total diversity based on one million sequenced T cells were regarded as lower bounds and as underestimates. Bulk unsorted PBMC profiling prevented conclusive comparison of naive and antigen-experienced compartments. Observed TCR beta diversity per million T cells fell roughly linearly with age, and a significant reduction was already apparent by age around 40.

The approximately 40 donors, aged about 6 to 100 years, were systemically healthy Caucasian individuals from Russia. About 10 milliliters of peripheral blood were collected from each donor into EDTA-treated Vacutainer tubes. Ficoll-Paque density-gradient centrifugation was used to isolate PBMCs, with at least 7 million per sample. Total RNA, at least 5.5 micrograms per sample, was extracted from PBMCs with Trizol reagent. The percentages of naive CD45RAhigh/CD27high T cells were determined by flow cytometry on a PBMC aliquot from every donor. About this clonotype: Its antigen remains undetermined. One junction end does not reproduce the germline sequence, and a read error may be involved.

Another study also made use of these data, one on T cells of mothers and their children. The second study's authors report: Donors were nine systemically healthy Caucasian individuals: three mothers and their six children. cDNA synthesis consumed the entire amount of extracted RNA, loaded at around 1.4 ug RNA in each 15 ul reaction. In the second PCR, the M1S primer introduced both the sample barcodes and 2-4 random nucleotides. More than 8 million TCR beta CDR3 reads were obtained from each mother, and several million reads were obtained from each child. Thymic selection similarly shapes TCR recombination output in related and unrelated pairs, with minor effect from inherited differences. Normalized repertoire overlap was always found to be slightly, but never significantly, higher in related mother-child pairs than in unrelated mother-child pairs. No persistent microchimeric T cell clones were found, with a detection sensitivity of approximately 100 clones per million clonotypes. Deep NGS was used in the study to compare the TCR beta repertoires of mothers and children and to look for features that separate related mother-child pairs from unrelated individuals. The mean age was roughly 36 +/- 4 years for the mothers and around 11 +/- 4 years for the children. Libraries were sequenced on Illumina HiSeq 2000 with 100+100 nt paired-end reads after adapter ligation with NEBNext reagents. To avoid cross-contamination, the mother libraries and the child libraries were prepared a month apart and sequenced in separate runs. For each donor, somewhere between roughly 450,000 and 2,200,000 distinct TCR beta clonotypes were identified. Naive TCR beta clonotypes were estimated from low-frequency clonotypes matched to each donor's FACS-determined naive share, without sorting.

The chain is assembled from TRBV20-1 and TRBJ1-1; 5 matching bases give a weak D call of TRBD1. The TCR was taken from a woman aged 40 to 50 in good health. Sequencing was carried out using blood. Read as DNA, the sequence is TGCAGTGCTAGAGATTTGGGGGATGAATCTTTCTTT. This encodes CSARDLGDESFF.